One and the same sample provided the 30 T cell receptor beta chains below, sequenced in a study of cytomegalovirus exposure and HLA in healthy donors. PCR involved 60 Vbeta and 13 Jbeta primers. TCRdb keeps only in-frame clones here, not all; method: immunoSEQ multiplex PCR. The table lists approximately 130,000 clones, about 83% of them singletons. Sequenced sample: PBMCs. The receptors shown here come from a woman aged 30 to 39 in good health and CMV-seronegative.

The chain carries TRBV15 and TRBJ2-7, with 7 bases aligning to TRBD1. CDR1 is LNHNV, CDR2 YYDKDF, per germline (reference sequence). The CDR3 covers 16 residues. With V trimmed by 0 bases and J by 3 bases, 8 bases remained unmatched. The CDR3: CATSRDGTGDNYEQYF. The CDR3 DNA reads TGTGCCACCAGCAGAGATGGAACAGGGGATAACTACGAGCAGTACTTC. Complete variable domain (other parts from reference TRBV15 and TRBJ2-7): DAMVIQNPRYQVTQFGKPVTLSCSQTLNHNVMYWYQQKSSQAPKLLFHYYDKDFNNEADTPDNFQSRRPNTSFCFLDIRSPGLGDTAMYLCATSRDGTGDNYEQYFGPGTRLTVT.

The V gene is TRBV19, the J gene TRBJ2-5; weak D call: TRBD2 (6 bases). V was shortened by 9 bases and J by 12 bases, with 20 bases between the two germline ends. Germline CDR1 is LNHDA and CDR2 is SQIVND (reference sequence). CDR3 length equals 12 residues. The CDR3 spells CARRQRTTWEYF. The CDR3, as DNA: TGTGCCAGGCGTCAGAGGACTACCTGGGAGTACTTC.

The rearrangement joins TRBV2 to TRBJ2-7; 10 nucleotides align to TRBD2. CDR1 and CDR2 (germline): SNHLY, FYNNEI. V lost 5 bases and J lost 4; bases outside the gene matches: 5. The CDR3 is 14 residues long. The chain's CDR3 is CASSLAGVAYEQYF. CDR3 coding DNA: TGTGCCAGCAGTCTAGCGGGAGTGGCTTACGAGCAGTACTTC.

The chain joins TRBV27 to TRBJ2-7; D is perhaps TRBD2 (5 bases). CDR1 is MNHEY and CDR2 is SMNVEV in the germline V gene (reference sequence). This CDR3 region has 14 residues. Trimming took 5 bases from V and 1 from J, leaving 12 bases between them. DNA of the CDR3: TGTGCCAGCAGTCCCCTCGGACTTTCCTACGAGCAGTACTTC. Translating gives CASSPLGLSYEQYF.

V is TRBV5-8 and J is TRBJ1-2; 8 bases line up with TRBD1. The germline gives CDR1 SGHTS, CDR2 YDEGEE. Losses at the gene ends were 4 bases for V and 4 bases for J; bases not matched to a gene: 3. CDR3 length equals 13 residues. The CDR3 DNA sequence: TGTGCCAGCAGCATGACAGGGGCCTATGGCTACACCTTC. This translates into CASSMTGAYGYTF.

This clone has only one observation. The rearrangement joins TRBV12-5 to TRBJ2-5, with 8 bases identical to TRBD1. This CDR3 contains 13 residues. Per germline, CDR1 LGHNT and CDR2 FRNRAP. The trim removed 5 bases at V and 5 bases at J, leaving 4 bases unmatched. The CDR3 here is CASGPDRDETQYF. The CDR3 nucleotides read TGTGCTAGTGGTCCGGACAGGGATGAGACCCAGTACTTC.

The rearrangement joins TRBV4-2 to TRBJ1-4; D uncertain. V lost 2 bases and J 8 bases, leaving 6 bases between the germline ends. Germline CDR1 reads LGHNA; CDR2 reads YNFKEQ. The CDR3 has 12 amino acids. CDR3 sequence reads: CASSQLSEKLFF. CDR3 nucleotides: TGTGCCAGCAGCCAATTGAGCGAAAAACTGTTTTTT.

The chain combines TRBV5-6 with TRBJ2-2; unclear D gene. Germline values: CDR1 SGHDT, CDR2 YYEEEE. The CDR3 extends over 15 amino acids. V lost 4 bases and J lost 5, with 15 bases in between. The CDR3 protein is CASSPPLRHTGELFF. The CDR3 coding sequence is TGTGCCAGCAGCCCCCCTTTGAGGCATACCGGGGAGCTGTTTTTT.

This chain links TRBV5-4 with TRBJ2-2; D unresolved. The ends were cut back, 2 bases at V and 5 bases at J, with 10 bases in the middle. CDR1 SGHNT and CDR2 YYREEE come from the germline V gene (reference sequence). CDR3 length equals 14 residues. The DNA of the CDR3 is TGTGCCAGCAGCTTTGATATAACTACCGGGGAGCTGTTTTTT. The encoded protein is CASSFDITTGELFF. The complete variable domain, with remaining parts taken from reference TRBV5-4 and TRBJ2-2, reads ETGVTQSPTHLIKTRGQQVTLRCSSQSGHNTVSWYQQALGQGPQFIFQYYREEENGRGNFPPRFSGLQFPNYSSELNVNALELDDSALYLCASSFDITTGELFFGEGSRLTVL.

The chain links TRBV7-8 to TRBJ1-5; possibly TRBD1 for D (6 bases). CDR1 and CDR2 from the germline V gene are SGHVS and FQNEAQ. V lost 5 bases and J 2 bases, leaving 10 bases between the germline ends. The CDR3 contains 14 residues. The CDR3 region is CASSTGQRNQPQHF. CDR3 coding DNA: TGTGCCAGCAGCACAGGACAGCGCAATCAGCCCCAGCATTTT.

In the case of this clone: Other nucleotide sequences from this sample produce the same CDR3. The chain links TRBV30 to TRBJ1-5; D is unresolved. CDR3 length: 14 amino acids. Germline V gives CDR1 GTSNPN, CDR2 SVGIG (reference sequence). V was shortened by 0 bases and J by 6 bases, with 12 bases between the two germline ends. The CDR3 protein is CAWSVLGIPQPQHF. The CDR3 coding sequence is TGTGCCTGGAGTGTACTAGGTATCCCTCAGCCCCAGCATTTT.

The chain carries TRBV7-2 and TRBJ2-1, with TRBD2 identical over 9 bases. Germline assignment: CDR1 SGHTA and CDR2 FQGNSA. V was clipped by 4 bases and J by 15 bases; unmatched bases: 16. This CDR3 region has 15 residues. This CDR3 is CASSSGGAGGQGLFF. CDR3 DNA: TGTGCCAGCAGCTCTGGCGGAGCGGGAGGCCAGGGTCTGTTCTTC.

The chain couples TRBV7-2 to TRBJ2-7; D gene ambiguous. Trimming cost V 0 bases and J 5 bases, with 11 bases left between them. This CDR3 spans 14 amino acids. Germline lookup yields CDR1 SGHTA and CDR2 FQGNSA. In nucleotides, the CDR3 is TGTGCCAGCAGCTTAGCCGTAGCATCGGACGAGCAGTACTTC. Encoded protein: CASSLAVASDEQYF.

The genes are TRBV12-5 and TRBJ2-2, with D perhaps TRBD1 (6 bases). Germline V gives CDR1 LGHNT, CDR2 FRNRAP. The V gene lost 5 bases and the J gene lost 4 bases, with 17 bases spanning the gap. This CDR3 contains 16 residues. The CDR3 DNA reads TGTGCTAGTGGTAACCGGGACATCCACTTCACCGGGGAGCTGTTTTTT. This gives the protein CASGNRDIHFTGELFF.

The chain employs TRBV7-6 and TRBJ1-1; possibly TRBD1 for D (5 bases). The CDR3 sequence is 14 residues long. CDR1 and CDR2 from the germline V gene are SGHVS and FNYEAQ. V shed 4 bases and J shed 0 bases, with 9 bases lying between them. CDR3: CASSSNRMNTEAFF. For the CDR3, the DNA is TGTGCCAGCAGCTCGAACAGGATGAACACTGAAGCTTTCTTT.

V is TRBV20-1 and J is TRBJ2-2; no clear D. Trimming took off 6 bases at V and 3 bases at J, with 5 bases between the two ends. The CDR3 covers 11 residues. CDR1 is DFQATT, CDR2 SNEGSKA, per germline (reference sequence). CDR3 nucleotides: TGCAGTGCCCCTGACACCGGGGAGCTGTTTTTT. Translating it yields CSAPDTGELFF.

This chain joins TRBV30 and TRBJ1-1; TRBD1 agrees at 8 bases. V lost 0 bases to trimming and J lost 6 bases; unmatched junction nucleotides: 3. The CDR3 sequence is 13 residues long. Germline CDR1 is GTSNPN and CDR2 is SVGIG (reference sequence). The CDR3 DNA reads as TGTGCCTGGAGTGTACAGGGGGTGGCTGAAGCTTTCTTT. It codes for CAWSVQGVAEAFF.

The chain joins TRBV18 to TRBJ1-2; D gene ambiguous. In germline, CDR1 is KGHSH, CDR2 LQKENI. Trimming took off 0 bases at V and 5 bases at J, with 13 bases between the two ends. The length of the CDR3 is 15 residues. CDR3 sequence: CASSPPATAAYGYTF. The DNA of the CDR3 is TGTGCCAGCTCACCACCGGCGACCGCGGCTTATGGCTACACCTTC.

The chain employs TRBV9 and TRBJ2-5, with 10 nucleotides matching TRBD1. This CDR3 has 15 residues. CDR1 SGDLS and CDR2 YYNGEE come from the germline V gene. Germline trimming cut 0 bases from V and 4 bases from J; bases unmatched to any gene: 3. CDR3 amino acids: CASSVEGTGAETQYF. DNA for the CDR3: TGTGCCAGCAGCGTAGAGGGGACAGGGGCAGAGACCCAGTACTTC.

The gene calls are TRBV4-1 and TRBJ2-1, with 14 bases fitting TRBD2. The V and J ends lost 2 bases and 10 bases, in that order; junction bases with no gene match: 7. The CDR3 loop spans 16 amino acids. Germline CDR1 is MGHRA and CDR2 is YSYEKL. The CDR3 sequence: CASSQPTSGGAREQFF. The CDR3 bases are TGCGCCAGCAGCCAACCGACTAGCGGGGGGGCACGGGAGCAGTTCTTC.

The genes are TRBV13 and TRBJ2-2, with 7 bases matching TRBD1. The V gene's germline CDR1 is PRHDT and CDR2 FYEKMQ (reference sequence). The CDR3 runs 13 residues. The trim removed 3 bases at V and 7 bases at J, leaving 2 bases unmatched. CDR3 in amino acids: CASSLAGGGELFF. CDR3 in DNA: TGTGCCAGCAGCTTGGCAGGGGGCGGGGAGCTGTTTTTT.

The rearrangement uses TRBV30 and TRBJ2-7, with a possible D match to TRBD1 (6 bases). Germline V gives CDR1 GTSNPN, CDR2 SVGIG (reference sequence). The CDR3 runs to 14 residues. The germline V and J ends were trimmed by 1 base and 7 bases, with 17 bases remaining between them. The CDR3 DNA reads TGTGCCTGGAGTGCGCAAACAGGGCTCGGAGAGCAGTACTTC. It codes for CAWSAQTGLGEQYF.

The gene calls are TRBV7-2 and TRBJ2-3; possible D gene TRBD2, 5 bases. Between the trimmed V and J ends, which lost 4 bases and 1 base, there was a span of 12 bases. The CDR3 totals 15 residues. Germline CDR1 and CDR2: SGHTA and FQGNSA. The CDR3 is CASSSRPGGTDTQYF. The CDR3 bases are TGTGCCAGCAGCTCCCGGCCCGGGGGCACAGATACGCAGTATTTT.

This clone appeared once. The J gene is TRBJ2-1, the V gene TRBV9; 8 nucleotides agree with TRBD2. This CDR3 has 17 amino acids. Germline loops: CDR1 SGDLS, CDR2 YYNGEE. V gave up 4 bases and J gave up 7 bases; unmatched junction bases: 16. CDR3 sequence reads: CASSPSPHTGTRNEQFF. The CDR3 coding sequence is TGTGCCAGCAGCCCTAGCCCCCACACCGGGACTAGGAATGAGCAGTTCTTC. Based on the CDR3 plus reference TRBV9 and TRBJ2-1, the full variable domain is DSGVTQTPKHLITATGQRVTLRCSPRSGDLSVYWYQQSLDQGLQFLIQYYNGEERAKGNILERFSAQQFPDLHSELNLSSLELGDSALYFCASSPSPHTGTRNEQFFGPGTRLTVL.

This clone came up once. The chain uses TRBV28 and TRBJ1-2, with a weak D call TRBD1 (6 bases). The ends were cut back, 3 bases at V and 7 bases at J, with 15 bases in the middle. The CDR3 sequence is 14 residues long. CDR1 and CDR2 from the germline V gene are MDHEN and SYDVKM. The CDR3 loop reads CASSFLGGAVGYTF. The DNA for the CDR3 is TGTGCCAGCAGTTTCCTTGGGGGCGCGGTTGGCTACACCTTC.

V usage is TRBV14 and J usage is TRBJ1-6; D ambiguous. Germline CDR1 is SGHDN and CDR2 is FVKESK. This CDR3 region has 15 residues. Between the trimmed V and J ends, which lost 2 bases and 5 bases, there was a span of 10 bases. CDR3 protein: CASSQYGRNNSPLHF. CDR3 DNA sequence: TGTGCCAGCAGCCAATATGGGAGGAATAATTCACCCCTCCACTTT. Full variable domain (missing parts from reference TRBV14 and TRBJ1-6): EAGVTQFPSHSVIEKGQTVTLRCDPISGHDNLYWYRRVMGKEIKFLLHFVKESKQDESGMPNNRFLAERTGGTYSTLKVQPAELEDSGVYFCASSQYGRNNSPLHFGNGTRLTVT.

This sequence joins TRBV30 and TRBJ1-1; TRBD1 aligns across 11 bases. With V trimmed by 4 bases and J by 4 bases, 11 bases remained unmatched. The CDR3 totals 16 residues. CDR1 is GTSNPN, CDR2 SVGIG, per germline (reference sequence). CDR3 in amino acids: CAWNGQGAPWTTEAFF. DNA of the CDR3: TGTGCCTGGAACGGACAGGGGGCCCCCTGGACCACTGAAGCTTTCTTT.

This chain joins TRBV11-2 and TRBJ2-7; maybe TRBD2 (6 bases). Trimming stripped 5 bases from V and 0 bases from J, with 14 bases between. The CDR3 contains 15 residues. The V gene's germline CDR1 is SGHAT and CDR2 FQNNGV. This chain's CDR3 is CASSPGTPSSYEQYF. The DNA for the CDR3 is TGTGCCAGCAGCCCCGGGACTCCTAGCTCCTACGAGCAGTACTTC.

This chain links TRBV6-6 with TRBJ2-5, with D tentatively TRBD1 (5 bases). Trimming took 2 bases from V and 4 from J, leaving 11 bases between them. Germline CDR1 is MNHNY and CDR2 is SVGAGI (reference sequence). The CDR3 loop spans 14 amino acids. CDR3 nucleotide sequence: TGTGCCAGCAGTTACGAAGGGGCCCCAGAGACCCAGTACTTC. Its translation is CASSYEGAPETQYF.

This clone was recorded once. This sequence joins TRBV7-9 and TRBJ1-2; D is unresolved. Trimming cost V 1 base and J 4 bases, with 7 bases left between them. The V gene's germline CDR1 is SEHNR and CDR2 FQNEAQ (reference sequence). The CDR3 extends over 13 amino acids. The CDR3 nucleotides are TGTGCCAGCAGCTTAGAGAGGATCTATGGCTACACCTTC. Amino acids: CASSLERIYGYTF.